Each of the 3 T cell receptor beta chains below was sequenced from the same sample in a study of shared clonotypes between healthy human individuals. Produced via immunoSEQ multiplex PCR; TCRdb's table is partial and in-frame only. The data hold 2 million to 2.5 million clones, with approximately 96% observed a single time. The sequenced sample was naive CD4+ T cells sorted from blood. Subset described: CD45RA+ positively selected. These receptors were collected from a man between 18 and 35 years old in good health.

V and J are TRBV7-2 and TRBJ2-3; the D gene is possibly TRBD2 (6 bases). V lost 5 bases, J lost 2 bases, and 8 bases lay in between. This CDR3 comprises 13 residues. The germline V gene encodes CDR1 SGHTA and CDR2 FQGNSA. The CDR3 DNA follows: TGTGCCAGCAGCGGAGGGGCCACAGATACGCAGTATTTT. Translated: CASSGGATDTQYF.

The chain employs TRBV28 and TRBJ2-7; D might be TRBD1 (6 bases). CDR1 is MDHEN and CDR2 is SYDVKM in the germline V gene. CDR3 length: 15 amino acids. V lost 6 bases to trimming and J lost 5 bases, with 20 bases between them. The CDR3 region is CASRQGTRGPHEQYF. The CDR3 DNA reads as TGTGCCAGCAGGCAAGGGACCAGGGGACCCCACGAGCAGTACTTC.

The J gene is TRBJ2-3, the V gene TRBV28; D is tentatively TRBD1 or TRBD2 (5 bases each). Germline V lookup: CDR1 MDHEN, CDR2 SYDVKM. The CDR3 covers 15 residues. V lost 8 bases and J lost 1, with 16 bases in between. CDR3 residues: CASSFGGSGTDTQYF. The CDR3 nucleotides are TGTGCCAGCTCCTTTGGGGGATCCGGCACAGATACGCAGTATTTT.